One sample yielded the 5 T cell receptor beta chains listed below, sequenced in a study of blood T cell repertoires in COVID-19. Some clones are missing from TCRdb's copy, which holds only in-frame ones; the method was immunoSEQ multiplex PCR. This sample yields 150,000 to 200,000 clones, of which around 80% are seen a single time; approximately 11% belongs to the top ten. The sequencing input was PBMCs or T cells enriched from blood (not recorded which). These receptors all come from a man between 45 and 60 years old who had recovered from COVID-19.

The gene calls are TRBV2 and TRBJ2-2; the D gene is possibly TRBD1 (5 bases). This CDR3 has 14 amino acids. The V and J ends lost 9 bases and 3 bases respectively, with 14 bases between them. The germline CDR1 and CDR2 sequences are SNHLY and FYNNEI. The CDR3 DNA reads TGTGCCAGTACGTGGGGCGCGTACACCGGGGAGCTGTTTTTT. This translates into CASTWGAYTGELFF.

The chain employs TRBV2 and TRBJ2-1; weak D call: TRBD2 (6 bases). This CDR3 is built from 14 residues. The V gene's germline CDR1 is SNHLY and CDR2 FYNNEI. V was shortened by 4 bases and J by 5 bases, with 12 bases between the two germline ends. The CDR3 region is CASSGVLAHNEQFF. CDR3 DNA: TGTGCCAGCAGTGGGGTACTAGCCCACAATGAGCAGTTCTTC.

The chain uses TRBV27 and TRBJ2-7; possibly TRBD1 for D (6 bases). V was cut by 5 bases and J by 2 bases, with 10 bases left in between. Germline V gene sequence: CDR1 MNHEY, CDR2 SMNVEV (reference sequence). The length of the CDR3 is 13 residues. The CDR3 loop is CASSHRETYEQYF. DNA for the CDR3: TGTGCCAGCAGTCACAGGGAAACCTACGAGCAGTACTTC.

V and J are TRBV19 and TRBJ1-1; TRBD1 matches 7 bases. V shed 5 bases and J 10 bases; nucleotides not matched to a gene: 13. The germline gives CDR1 LNHDA, CDR2 SQIVND (reference sequence). The CDR3 covers 14 residues. CDR3 nucleotides: TGTGCCAGTAGTTCCGTTTCCGGGACAGTCGGAGCTTTCTTT. Translation: CASSSVSGTVGAFF.

V usage is TRBV6-5 and J usage is TRBJ1-6, with D maybe TRBD1 (5 bases). Germline V CDR1 and CDR2: MNHEY, SVGAGI. The CDR3 length is 15 residues. Trimming stripped 0 bases from V and 7 bases from J, with 10 bases between. The chain's CDR3 is CASSYSRQGNSPLHF. The CDR3 bases are TGTGCCAGCAGTTACTCGAGGCAGGGAAATTCACCCCTCCACTTT.